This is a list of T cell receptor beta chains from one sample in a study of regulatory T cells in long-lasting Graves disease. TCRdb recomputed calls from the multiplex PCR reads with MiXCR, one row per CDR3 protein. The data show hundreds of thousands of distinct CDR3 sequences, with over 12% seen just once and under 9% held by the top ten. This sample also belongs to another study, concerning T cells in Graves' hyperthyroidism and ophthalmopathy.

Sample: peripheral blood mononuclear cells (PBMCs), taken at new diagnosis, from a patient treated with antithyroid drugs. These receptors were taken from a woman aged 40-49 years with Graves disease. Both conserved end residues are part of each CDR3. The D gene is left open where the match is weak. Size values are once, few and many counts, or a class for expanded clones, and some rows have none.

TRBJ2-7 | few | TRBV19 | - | CASSMAGFEVGYEQYF | TGTGCCAGTAGTATGGCCGGTTTCGAGGTGGGTTACGAGCAGTACTTC
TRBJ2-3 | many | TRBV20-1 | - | CSARIPMGGSTDTQYF | TGCAGTGCTAGGATCCCTATGGGCGGAAGCACAGATACGCAGTATTTT
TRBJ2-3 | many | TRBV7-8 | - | CASSHTIESDTQYF | TGTGCCAGCAGCCATACCATAGAGTCAGATACGCAGTATTTT
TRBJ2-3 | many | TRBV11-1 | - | CASSLTRATDTQYF | TGTGCCAGCAGCTTAACAAGGGCCACAGATACGCAGTATTTT
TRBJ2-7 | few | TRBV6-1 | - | CASSTGGNSYEQYF | TGTGCCAGCAGCACCGGTGGGAATAGCTACGAGCAGTACTTC
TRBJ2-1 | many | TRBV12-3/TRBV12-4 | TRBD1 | CASSIWDRGNEQFF | TGTGCCAGCAGTATCTGGGACAGGGGAAATGAGCAGTTCTTC
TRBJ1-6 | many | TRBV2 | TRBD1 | CASSGTGAGNSPLHF | TGTGCCAGCAGTGGGACAGGGGCGGGTAATTCACCCCTCCACTTT
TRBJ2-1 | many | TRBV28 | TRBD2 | CASSLLAGAYNEQFF | TGTGCCAGCAGCCTACTAGCGGGAGCCTACAATGAGCAGTTCTTC
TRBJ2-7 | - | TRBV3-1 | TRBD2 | CASSQDLVVGGPYEQYF | TGTGCCAGCAGCCAAGATCTAGTTGTGGGAGGGCCGTACGAGCAGTACTTC
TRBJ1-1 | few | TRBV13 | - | CASSLGQKAFF | TGTGCCAGCAGCTTAGGACAGAAAGCTTTCTTT
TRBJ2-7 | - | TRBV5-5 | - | CASSFYICSAPGTSGLSYEQYF | -
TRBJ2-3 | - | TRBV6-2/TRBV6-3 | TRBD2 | CASSSLAGALDTQYF | TGTGCCAGCAGTTCTTTAGCGGGAGCGCTAGATACGCAGTATTTT
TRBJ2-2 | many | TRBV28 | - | CASSLLDSGNTGELFF | TGTGCCAGCAGTTTACTGGACTCCGGGAACACCGGGGAGCTGTTTTTT
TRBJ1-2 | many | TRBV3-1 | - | CASSPTEGLGGYTF | TGTGCCAGCAGCCCAACTGAGGGGCTAGGAGGCTACACCTTC
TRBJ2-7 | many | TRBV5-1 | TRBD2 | CASSFGTRYEQYF | TGCGCCAGCAGCTTCGGGACTAGGTACGAGCAGTACTTC
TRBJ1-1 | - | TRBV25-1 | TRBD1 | CASSEYFSGGPEAFF | TGTGCCAGCAGTGAATACTTCTCAGGGGGACCCGAAGCTTTCTTT
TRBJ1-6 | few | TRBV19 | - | CASTLGGKNSPLHF | TGTGCCAGTACCCTCGGGGGTAAAAATTCACCCCTCCACTTT
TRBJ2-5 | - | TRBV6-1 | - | CASSPLIETQYF | TGTGCCAGCAGCCCTTTGATAGAGACCCAGTACTTC
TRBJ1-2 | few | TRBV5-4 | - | CASSPYETRGHGYTF | TGTGCCAGCAGCCCGTATGAAACCAGGGGCCATGGCTACACCTTC
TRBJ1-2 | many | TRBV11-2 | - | CASSLSPDGTNYGYTF | TGTGCCAGCAGCTTAAGCCCGGACGGAACTAACTATGGCTACACCTTC
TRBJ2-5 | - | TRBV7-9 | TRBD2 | CAGSETSGQETQYF | TGTGCCGGCAGCGAGACTAGCGGCCAAGAGACCCAGTACTTC
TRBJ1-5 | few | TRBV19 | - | CASSPHRVFNQPQHF | TGTGCCAGTAGTCCTCACAGGGTTTTCAATCAGCCCCAGCATTTT
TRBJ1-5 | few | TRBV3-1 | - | CASSQVGGQPQHF | TGTGCCAGCAGCCAAGTGGGGGGCCAGCCCCAGCATTTT
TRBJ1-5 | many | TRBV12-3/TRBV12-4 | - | CASSPYRDTPMSNQPQHF | TGTGCCAGCAGTCCGTACCGGGACACCCCTATGAGCAATCAGCCCCAGCATTTT
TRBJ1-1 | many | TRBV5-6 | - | CASSPGVTVEAFF | TGTGCCAGCAGCCCCGGTGTGACCGTGGAGGCTTTCTTT
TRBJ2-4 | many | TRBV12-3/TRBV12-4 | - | CASTKELLIAKNIQYF | TGTGCCAGCACCAAAGAACTCCTAATAGCCAAAAACATTCAGTACTTC
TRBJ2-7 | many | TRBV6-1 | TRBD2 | CASSEVGLAGGRQYF | TGTGCCAGCAGTGAAGTGGGACTAGCGGGAGGAAGGCAGTACTTC
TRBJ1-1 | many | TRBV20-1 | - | CSALWGTEAFF | TGCAGTGCCCTCTGGGGGACTGAAGCTTTCTTT
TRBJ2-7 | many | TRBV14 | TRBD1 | CASSQSTGAAYEQYF | TGTGCCAGCAGTCAGTCGACAGGGGCGGCCTACGAGCAGTACTTC
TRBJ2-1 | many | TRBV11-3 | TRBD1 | CASSSPQGMGNEQFF | TGTGCCAGCAGCTCGCCACAGGGGATGGGTAATGAGCAGTTCTTC
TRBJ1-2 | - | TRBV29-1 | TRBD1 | CSVVSGGVYGYTF | TGCAGCGTTGTTTCAGGGGGCGTGTATGGCTACACCTTC
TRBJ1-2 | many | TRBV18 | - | CASSPPAAGFGYGYTF | TGTGCCAGCTCACCACCGGCCGCAGGGTTTGGCTATGGCTACACCTTC
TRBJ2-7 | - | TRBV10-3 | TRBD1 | CAISSTLQTGLNEQYF | TGTGCCATCAGCTCTACATTACAGACAGGGTTGAACGAGCAGTACTTC
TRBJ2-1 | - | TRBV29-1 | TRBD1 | CSGSGTGYNEQFF | TGCAGCGGATCCGGGACAGGCTACAATGAGCAGTTCTTC
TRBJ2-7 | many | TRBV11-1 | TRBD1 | CASSLGSGGYYEQYF | TGTGCCAGCAGCCTGGGGTCAGGGGGCTACTACGAGCAGTACTTC
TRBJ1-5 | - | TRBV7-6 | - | CASSFLGTDQPQHF | TGTGCCAGCAGCTTTTTAGGGACCGATCAGCCCCAGCATTTT
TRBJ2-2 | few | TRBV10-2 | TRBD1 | CASSSRRDRVLSGELFF | TGCGCCAGCAGTTCACGCCGGGACAGGGTACTTTCTGGGGAGCTGTTTTTT
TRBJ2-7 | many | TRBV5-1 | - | CASSLDQGPSYEQYF | TGCGCCAGCAGCTTGGATCAGGGGCCGTCCTACGAGCAGTACTTC
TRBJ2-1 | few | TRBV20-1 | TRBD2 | CSGLAGVAEQFF | TGCAGCGGACTAGCGGGAGTCGCTGAGCAGTTCTTC
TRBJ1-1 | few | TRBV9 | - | CASSASSGHRTEAFF | TGTGCCAGCAGCGCATCCTCGGGACATCGCACTGAAGCTTTCTTT
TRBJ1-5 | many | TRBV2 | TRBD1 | CASRLDRGLDQPQHF | TGTGCCAGCAGACTGGACAGGGGGCTAGATCAGCCCCAGCATTTT
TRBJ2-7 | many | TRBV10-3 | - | CAIRGLESEQYF | TGTGCCATCAGGGGGTTGGAGAGCGAGCAGTACTTC
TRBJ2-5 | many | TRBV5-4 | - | CASNYQGGQETQYF | TGTGCCAGCAACTACCAGGGCGGACAAGAGACCCAGTACTTC